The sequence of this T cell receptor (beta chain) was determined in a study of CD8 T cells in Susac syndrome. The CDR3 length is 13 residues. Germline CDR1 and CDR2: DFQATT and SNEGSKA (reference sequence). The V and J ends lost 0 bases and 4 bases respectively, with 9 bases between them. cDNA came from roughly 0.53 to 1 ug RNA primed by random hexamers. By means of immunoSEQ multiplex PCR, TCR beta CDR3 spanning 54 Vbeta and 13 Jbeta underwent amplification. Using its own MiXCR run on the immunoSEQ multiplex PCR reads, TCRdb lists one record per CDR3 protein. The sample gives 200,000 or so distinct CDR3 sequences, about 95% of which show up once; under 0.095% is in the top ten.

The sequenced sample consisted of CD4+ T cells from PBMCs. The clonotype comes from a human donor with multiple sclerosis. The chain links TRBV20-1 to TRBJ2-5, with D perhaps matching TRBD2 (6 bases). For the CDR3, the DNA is TGCAGTGCTAGAGAGACCGGGAGAGAGACCCAGTACTTC. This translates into CSARETGRETQYF.